This T cell receptor beta chain was sequenced in a study of CD8+ T cells in alopecia areata. Isolated RNA was reverse transcribed into cDNA used as the sequencing template. Sequenced by immunoSEQ multiplex PCR; TCRdb stores in-frame clones only, minus some. The table includes 150,000 to 200,000 clones, around three fifths detected once. Germline V gene lookup returns CDR1 SGHRS and CDR2 YFSETQ. CDR3 size: 14 residues. V gave up 1 base and J gave up 6 bases, with 13 bases separating them. Treatment reported: oral pan-JAK inhibitor, 5-10 mg twice daily. Cell sorting on a FACSAria was used to separate CD4+ and CD8+ T cells from the PBMCs. Comment on this clone: Its target is not known.

Study-wide results and caveats: Significant decreases in scalp clonality and expanded CD8+ clones followed tofacitinib treatment. Persistence during tofacitinib was seen for many expanded lesional clones in scalp and blood. How baseline CD8+ expansion relates to response remains uncertain (there was one nonresponder).

The sample in question was CD4+ T cells sorted from blood, obtained around week 50, from a patient treated with tofacitinib. The chain has TRBV5-1 and TRBJ1-2; D is perhaps TRBD1 (5 bases). The receptor comes from a human donor with alopecia areata. CDR3 DNA sequence: TGCGCCAGCAGCTTGAGCGCCGGGACCCATGGCTACACCTTC. It yields the protein CASSLSAGTHGYTF.